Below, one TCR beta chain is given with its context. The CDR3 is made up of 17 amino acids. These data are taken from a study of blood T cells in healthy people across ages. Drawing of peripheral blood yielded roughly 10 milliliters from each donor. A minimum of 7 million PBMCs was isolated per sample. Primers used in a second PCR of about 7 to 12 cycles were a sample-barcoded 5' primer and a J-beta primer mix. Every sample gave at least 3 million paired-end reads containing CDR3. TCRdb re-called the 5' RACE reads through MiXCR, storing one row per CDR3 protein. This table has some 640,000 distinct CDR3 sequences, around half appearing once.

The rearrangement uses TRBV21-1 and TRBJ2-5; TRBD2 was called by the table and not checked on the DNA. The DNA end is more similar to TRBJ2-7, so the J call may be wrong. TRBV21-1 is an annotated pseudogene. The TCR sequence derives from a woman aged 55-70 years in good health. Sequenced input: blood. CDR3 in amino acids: CASSKRTGGRVQYEQYF. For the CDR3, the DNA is TGTGCCAGCAGCAAACGGACTGGCGGGAGAGTTCAGTACGAGCAGTACTTC.